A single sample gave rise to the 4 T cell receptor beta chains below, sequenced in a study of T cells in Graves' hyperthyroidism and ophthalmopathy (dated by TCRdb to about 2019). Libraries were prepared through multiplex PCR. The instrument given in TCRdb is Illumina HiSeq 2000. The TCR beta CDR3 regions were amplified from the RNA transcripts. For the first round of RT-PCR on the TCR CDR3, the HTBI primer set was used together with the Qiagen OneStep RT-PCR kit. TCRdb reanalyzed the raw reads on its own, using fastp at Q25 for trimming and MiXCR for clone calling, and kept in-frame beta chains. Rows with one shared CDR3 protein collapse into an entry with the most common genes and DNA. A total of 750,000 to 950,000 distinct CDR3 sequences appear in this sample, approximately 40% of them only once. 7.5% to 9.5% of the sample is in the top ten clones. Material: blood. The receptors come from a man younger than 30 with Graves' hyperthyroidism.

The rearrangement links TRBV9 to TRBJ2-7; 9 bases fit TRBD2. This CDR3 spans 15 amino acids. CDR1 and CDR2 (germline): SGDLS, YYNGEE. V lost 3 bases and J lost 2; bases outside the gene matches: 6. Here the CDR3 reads CASSAESSGTYEQYF. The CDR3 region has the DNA TGTGCCAGCAGCGCCGAATCTAGCGGGACCTACGAGCAGTACTTC.

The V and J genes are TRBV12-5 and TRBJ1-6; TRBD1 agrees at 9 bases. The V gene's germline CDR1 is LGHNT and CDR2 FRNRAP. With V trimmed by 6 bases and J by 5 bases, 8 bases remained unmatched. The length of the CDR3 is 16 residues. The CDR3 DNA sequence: TGTGCTAGTGGCTTCGGACAGGGGCACAATAATTCACCCCTCCACTTT. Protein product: CASGFGQGHNNSPLHF.

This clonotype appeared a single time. CDR3 in amino acids: CASSRQAGDGYTF. In nucleotides, the CDR3 is TGTGCCAGCAGCAGACAGGCAGGGGATGGCTACACCTTC. V is TRBV7-8 and J is TRBJ1-2; maybe TRBD1 (6 bases). The CDR3 runs 13 residues. V was pared by 5 bases and J by 6 bases, with 13 bases between. The germline V gene has CDR1 SGHVS and CDR2 FQNEAQ.

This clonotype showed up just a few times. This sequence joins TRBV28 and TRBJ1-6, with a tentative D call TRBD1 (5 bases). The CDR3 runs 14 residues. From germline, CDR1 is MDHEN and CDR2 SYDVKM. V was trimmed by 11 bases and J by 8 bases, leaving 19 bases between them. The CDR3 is CAARAGFNYSPLHF. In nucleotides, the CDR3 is TGTGCCGCCAGAGCAGGGTTTAACTATTCACCCCTCCACTTT.